The 2 T cell receptor beta chains presented below share a single source sample, sequenced in a study of CD4 T cells in relation to SARS-CoV-2 and coronaviruses. Sequencing used immunoSEQ multiplex PCR; TCRdb keeps in-frame clones, though not all of them. Of around 56,000 clones in the sample, roughly 88% are singletons; the top ten hold under 1.5%. CD4+ T cells from unexposed donors were obtained before the COVID-19 pandemic (2011-2018). The sample taken for sequencing was memory CD4+ T cells from PBMCs. The receptors stem from a human donor in good health.

This clone was recorded once. This rearrangement joins TRBV2 to TRBJ2-5; the match to TRBD2 covers 8 bases. This CDR3 comprises 13 residues. In germline, CDR1 is SNHLY, CDR2 FYNNEI. After removal of 6 bases from V and 5 bases from J, the junction contained 5 bases not matched to a gene. CDR3 sequence: CASRVAGRETQYF. The CDR3 DNA reads as TGTGCCAGCAGGGTAGCGGGACGGGAGACCCAGTACTTC.

The chain has TRBV6-5 and TRBJ2-5, with unresolved D. This CDR3 region has 12 residues. Germline V gives CDR1 MNHEY, CDR2 SVGAGI. V was clipped by 6 bases and J by 1 base, with 6 bases between them. CDR3 amino acids: CASRNTQETQYF. The CDR3 DNA is TGTGCCAGCAGGAACACCCAAGAGACCCAGTACTTC.